This entry describes one TCR beta chain. Unmatched junction bases numbered 5, after V lost 6 bases and J lost 1 base. Per the germline V gene, CDR1 is SGHRS and CDR2 is YFSETQ. This CDR3 spans 14 amino acids. This sample stems from a study of cytomegalovirus exposure and HLA in healthy donors. PCR primers comprised 60 Vbeta and 13 Jbeta primers. Data came from immunoSEQ multiplex PCR; TCRdb stores just in-frame clones and leaves some out. The data hold around 100,000 clones, with 81% observed a single time. The TCR comes from a man aged 35-49 years in good health and CMV-seropositive. Sequenced: PBMCs. V usage is TRBV5-1 and J usage is TRBJ2-7; the match to TRBD1 covers 9 bases. For the CDR3, the DNA is TGCGCCAGCAATTCTGGACAGGGGTCCTACGAGCAGTACTTC. Translation: CASNSGQGSYEQYF.